The T cell receptor beta chain under discussion was sequenced for a study of T cell changes during pregnancy in multiple sclerosis. This clone came up a few times. Produced via immunoSEQ multiplex PCR; TCRdb's table is partial and in-frame only. The sample shows over 50,000 clones, around 89% of them seen only once. The material was peripheral blood, obtained in the first trimester of pregnancy. This clonotype was obtained from a female donor in good health, enrolled as a control in a pregnancy study.

CDR3: CASSPQGDTGELFF. DNA for the CDR3: TGTGCCAGCAGCCCTCAGGGCGACACCGGGGAGCTGTTTTTT. The chain employs TRBV4-2 and TRBJ2-2, with D possibly matching TRBD1 (5 bases). Germline V gene sequence: CDR1 LGHNA, CDR2 YNFKEQ. V was cut by 4 bases and J by 3 bases, with 9 bases left in between. The CDR3 has 14 residues.